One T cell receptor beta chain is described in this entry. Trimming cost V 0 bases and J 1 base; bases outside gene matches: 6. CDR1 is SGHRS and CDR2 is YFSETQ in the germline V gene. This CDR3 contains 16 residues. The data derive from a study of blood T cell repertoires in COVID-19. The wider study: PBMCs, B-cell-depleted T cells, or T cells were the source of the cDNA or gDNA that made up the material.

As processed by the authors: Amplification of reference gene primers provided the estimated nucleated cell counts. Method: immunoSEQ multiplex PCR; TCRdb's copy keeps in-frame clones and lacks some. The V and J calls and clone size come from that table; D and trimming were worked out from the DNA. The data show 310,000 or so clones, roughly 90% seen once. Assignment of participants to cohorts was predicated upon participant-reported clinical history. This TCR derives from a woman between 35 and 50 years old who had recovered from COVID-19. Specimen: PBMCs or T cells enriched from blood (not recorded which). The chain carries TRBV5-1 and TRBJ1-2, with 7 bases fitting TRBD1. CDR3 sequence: CASSLGPDRSNYGYTF. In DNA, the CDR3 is TGCGCCAGCAGCTTGGGTCCGGACAGGAGTAACTATGGCTACACCTTC.